The source of this T cell receptor (beta chain) is a study of somatic mutations in cytotoxic T cells in rheumatoid arthritis. Findings and caveats of the study: Exceedance of 20% of CD8+ cells by the largest CD8+ clone occurred in about an eighth of the roughly 60 patients.

In regard to this clone: The target antigen is unknown.

Libraries were prepared by immunoSEQ multiplex PCR; TCRdb keeps only in-frame clonotypes and omits some of them. The sample carries about 10,000 clones, more than 60% recorded once. The sequenced sample was CD8+ T cells sorted from blood. The sequence was collected from a man in his forties or fifties in good health.

The CDR3 DNA reads as TGCGCCAGCAGCTCGACAGGGGATCAGCCCCAGCATTTT. As protein: CASSSTGDQPQHF. This chain uses TRBV5-1 with TRBJ1-5, with 8 bases lining up with TRBD1. Losses at the gene ends were 3 bases for V and 5 bases for J; bases not matched to a gene: 1. In germline, CDR1 is SGHRS, CDR2 YFSETQ. The CDR3 totals 13 residues. The whole variable domain, remainder taken from reference TRBV5-1 and TRBJ1-5, is KAGVTQTPRYLIKTRGQQVTLSCSPISGHRSVSWYQQTPGQGLQFLFEYFSETQRNKGNFPGRFSGRQFSNSRSEMNVSTLELGDSALYLCASSSTGDQPQHFGDGTRLSIL.